This T cell receptor (beta chain) was identified during a study of technical replicates of blood from several donors. The table came from immunoSEQ multiplex PCR; TCRdb's copy has only in-frame clones and leaves some out. The table lists 60,000 to 80,000 clones, more than 85% of them singletons. Germline CDR1 GTSNPN, CDR2 SVGIG (reference sequence). V lost 3 bases to trimming and J lost 1 base; unmatched junction nucleotides: 3. This CDR3 spans 14 amino acids. The sample consisted of PBMCs. This chain joins TRBV30 and TRBJ1-1, with 9 bases identical to TRBD1. The sequence was collected from a human donor in good health. Some clones in this sample may be carry-over from other donors' samples. The CDR3 sequence is CAWRGQGRNTEAFF. DNA for the CDR3: TGTGCCTGGAGGGGACAGGGACGGAACACTGAAGCTTTCTTT.